The 18 T cell receptor beta chains below come from one sample, sequenced in a study of T cells in Graves' hyperthyroidism and ophthalmopathy. Amplification yielded TCR beta CDR3 regions, with RNA transcripts as the source. Using the HTBI primer set, a first-round RT-PCR was run on the TCR CDR3. TCRdb processed the multiplex PCR reads anew with MiXCR; each CDR3 protein has one entry. The sample lists approximately 690,000 distinct CDR3 sequences; roughly 14% were seen once. Material for sequencing was blood. These receptor sequences come from a woman aged 50 to 60 with Graves' ophthalmopathy.

This clonotype was detected ten times or more. The chain is built from TRBV6-2 or TRBV6-3 and TRBJ2-5, with 8 positions matching TRBD1. The CDR3 is 14 residues long. The ends lost 5 bases at V and 5 bases at J; junction bases unmatched: 7. The germline gives CDR1 MNHEY, CDR2 SVGEGT. The CDR3 region is CASSRDRFGETQYF. CDR3 sequence (DNA): TGTGCCAGCAGTAGGGACAGGTTCGGGGAGACCCAGTACTTC.

This clonotype showed up many times. V and J are TRBV7-2 and TRBJ2-3; 9 positions agree with TRBD1. The V and J ends lost 11 bases and 7 bases, in that order; junction bases with no gene match: 10. CDR3 length: 13 amino acids. The germline V gene has CDR1 SGHTA and CDR2 FQGNSA. CDR3: CAAKGQGENTQYF. The CDR3 nucleotides are TGTGCCGCCAAGGGACAGGGTGAAAATACGCAGTATTTT. The full variable domain, with the rest looked up from reference TRBV7-2 and TRBJ2-3, is GAGVSQSPSNKVTEKGKDVELRCDPISGHTALYWYRQSLGQGLEFLIYFQGNSAPDKSGLPSDRFSAERTGGSVSTLTIQRTQQEDSAVYLCAAKGQGENTQYFGPGTRLTVL.

V usage is TRBV9 and J usage is TRBJ2-1, with 9 nucleotides matching TRBD2. This CDR3 spans 15 amino acids. With V trimmed by 4 bases and J by 4 bases, 6 bases remained unmatched. From germline, CDR1 is SGDLS and CDR2 YYNGEE. The CDR3 nucleotides read TGTGCCAGCAGCTTTAAGACTAGCGGTTACAATGAGCAGTTCTTC. Translated, it gives CASSFKTSGYNEQFF. The variable domain in full, with the rest retrieved from reference TRBV9 and TRBJ2-1, is DSGVTQTPKHLITATGQRVTLRCSPRSGDLSVYWYQQSLDQGLQFLIQYYNGEERAKGNILERFSAQQFPDLHSELNLSSLELGDSALYFCASSFKTSGYNEQFFGPGTRLTVL.

The chain has TRBV6-1 and TRBJ2-5; TRBD1 agrees at 7 bases. With 8 bases clipped from V and 5 bases from J, the junction kept 14 bases outside the gene matches. Per the germline V gene, CDR1 is MNHNS and CDR2 is SASEGT. The length of the CDR3 is 15 residues. The CDR3 nucleotides are TGTGCCAGCGCCTCTACTGGGACAGTTTTTGAGACCCAGTACTTC. Its protein is CASASTGTVFETQYF.

This clonotype was picked up many times. The chain is built from TRBV18 and TRBJ2-1; maybe TRBD1 (5 bases). Trimming took 6 bases from V and 3 from J, leaving 15 bases between them. CDR1 and CDR2 (germline): KGHSH, LQKENI. The CDR3 is 15 residues long. The CDR3 DNA sequence: TGTGCCAGCTCCCCCCCAGCAGGGTACTACAATGAGCAGTTCTTC. It codes for CASSPPAGYYNEQFF.

This clonotype has a handful of counts. The rearrangement joins TRBV6-2 or TRBV6-3 to TRBJ1-1; 8 bases map to TRBD1. Trimming removed 6 bases from V and 10 bases from J; junction bases left unmatched: 10. Germline V gene sequence: CDR1 MNHEY, CDR2 SVGEGT. The CDR3 totals 13 residues. In nucleotides, the CDR3 is TGTGCCAGCAGACCCGACAGGGGCTTCGGAGCTTTCTTT. Protein: CASRPDRGFGAFF.

Many counts were recorded for this clonotype. This chain connects TRBV5-1 to TRBJ2-7, with 10 nucleotides matching TRBD2. Looked up from germline, CDR1 is SGHRS and CDR2 is YFSETQ. Germline trimming cut 2 bases from V and 2 bases from J; bases unmatched to any gene: 4. This CDR3 is built from 15 residues. CDR3: CASSFGLAEAYEQYF. Here the CDR3 DNA reads TGCGCCAGCAGCTTTGGACTAGCGGAGGCCTACGAGCAGTACTTC. Full variable domain (remainder filled in from reference TRBV5-1 and TRBJ2-7): KAGVTQTPRYLIKTRGQQVTLSCSPISGHRSVSWYQQTPGQGLQFLFEYFSETQRNKGNFPGRFSGRQFSNSRSEMNVSTLELGDSALYLCASSFGLAEAYEQYFGPGTRLTVT.

This clonotype was seen only a few times. Possible read error: a much larger clone is one base away. This sequence joins TRBV7-9 and TRBJ2-1; D is unclear. V dropped 5 bases and J dropped 5 bases, with 19 bases sitting between them. The CDR3 is 16 residues long. Germline assignment: CDR1 SEHNR and CDR2 FQNEAQ (reference sequence). CDR3 nucleotides: TGTGCCAGCAGCCACGACATGGCTCTAGGAAACAATGAGCAGTTCTTC. This translates into CASSHDMALGNNEQFF.

The table lists this clonotype with many counts. The chain is built from TRBV28 and TRBJ1-1; D might be TRBD1 (6 bases). The CDR3 covers 15 residues. V was trimmed by 2 bases and J by 0 bases, leaving 10 bases between them. The germline V gene has CDR1 MDHEN and CDR2 SYDVKM. CDR3 in DNA: TGTGCCAGCAGTTTAATGGGGGCCATGAACACTGAAGCTTTCTTT. Translating gives CASSLMGAMNTEAFF.

The chain is built from TRBV27 and TRBJ1-6; TRBD1 aligns across 7 bases. Germline lookup yields CDR1 MNHEY and CDR2 SMNVEV (reference sequence). The length of the CDR3 is 16 residues. After removal of 6 bases from V and 7 bases from J, the junction contained 12 bases not matched to a gene. In DNA, the CDR3 is TGTGCCAGCAGAACTGACAGGGAGTGGTGGAATTCACCCCTCCACTTT. Its translation is CASRTDREWWNSPLHF.

Regarding this clonotype: A much larger clone differs from this one at a single base, so this may be a read error. The CDR3 DNA reads TGTGCCAGCAGCCTCGGGACGGTGAAAGCCTGCGAGCAGTACTTC. Protein: CASSLGTVKACEQYF. V usage is TRBV28 and J usage is TRBJ2-7; D might be TRBD1 or TRBD2, each matching 5 bases. This CDR3 has 15 amino acids. Trimming removed 6 bases at V and 6 bases at J, with 21 bases between. From germline, CDR1 is MDHEN and CDR2 SYDVKM.

This clonotype was seen many times. V and J are TRBV5-1 and TRBJ2-1; D not certain. CDR1 SGHRS and CDR2 YFSETQ come from the germline V gene. This CDR3 has 13 amino acids. The V and J ends lost 0 bases and 7 bases respectively, with 8 bases between them. Here the CDR3 DNA reads TGCGCCAGCAGCTTGGACACGGGTAATGAGCAGTTCTTC. It encodes CASSLDTGNEQFF.

In its sample, this clonotype was seen many times. The J gene is TRBJ1-2, the V gene TRBV20-1, with D possibly being TRBD1 (5 bases). The CDR3 length is 12 residues. Germline assignment: CDR1 DFQATT and CDR2 SNEGSKA (reference sequence). Trimming left V 3 bases short and J 7 bases short, with 12 bases between. The CDR3 DNA is TGCAGTGCTAGTGAAGGGGCGGGTGGCTACACCTTC. As protein: CSASEGAGGYTF.

As concerns this clonotype: Being one base from a much bigger clone, this may be a read error. This rearrangement joins TRBV7-2 to TRBJ2-1; 9 bases are shared with TRBD1. This CDR3 spans 19 amino acids. In germline, CDR1 is SGHTA, CDR2 FQGNSA. The CDR3 loop reads CASSWDRDRVVRGYNEQLF. In DNA, the CDR3 is TGTGCCAGCAGCTGGGACCGGGACAGGGTTGTACGGGGTTACAATGAGCAGCTCTTC.

This clonotype occurred many times. The chain combines TRBV7-8 with TRBJ2-3; TRBD1 matches at 7 bases. The CDR3 runs to 16 residues. V trimming: 5 bases; J trimming: 1 base; junction bases outside the gene matches: 9. The germline gives CDR1 SGHVS, CDR2 FQNEAQ. CDR3 loop: CASSLRQGLGTDTQYF. Written as DNA, the CDR3 is TGTGCCAGCAGCCTACGACAGGGCTTGGGCACAGATACGCAGTATTTT.

At least ten counts were recorded for this clonotype. The chain combines TRBV3-1 with TRBJ2-7; TRBD2 aligns across 12 bases. With V trimmed by 5 bases and J by 6 bases, 8 bases remained unmatched. The germline gives CDR1 LGHDT, CDR2 YNNKEL (reference sequence). This CDR3 region has 15 residues. In DNA, the CDR3 is TGTGCCAGCAGCTCTCGGACTAGCGGGATTTTCGAGCAGTACTTC. It yields the protein CASSSRTSGIFEQYF.

This clonotype was seen once. V is TRBV7-8 and J is TRBJ2-6, with D unresolved. Germline CDR1 and CDR2: SGHVS and FQNEAQ. This CDR3 has 18 amino acids. Trimming shortened V by 1 base and J by 0 bases, and 13 bases separated the two germline ends. CDR3 loop: CASSLVQNQPSGANVLTF. DNA of the CDR3: TGTGCCAGCAGCTTAGTCCAGAACCAACCCTCTGGGGCCAACGTCCTGACTTTC.

This clonotype was detected a few times. The chain employs TRBV4-3 and TRBJ2-2; D may match TRBD1 or TRBD2 (6 bases each). Germline assignment: CDR1 LGHNA and CDR2 YSLEER. V lost 1 base to trimming and J lost 0 bases, with 9 bases between them. The CDR3 has 16 residues. The DNA for the CDR3 is TGCGCCAGCAGCCAAGGCGGGACATCGAACACCGGGGAGCTGTTTTTT. Protein sequence: CASSQGGTSNTGELFF.